This T cell receptor beta chain was sequenced for a study of T cell responses to AZD1222 COVID-19 vaccine. A single count supports this clone. There are 14 residues in the CDR3. Germline assignment: CDR1 LNHDA and CDR2 SQIVND (reference sequence). Trimming took 7 bases from V and 7 from J, leaving 16 bases between them. The table came from immunoSEQ multiplex PCR; TCRdb's copy has only in-frame clones and leaves some out. The sample includes around 140,000 clones, 93% of them seen just once. This chain uses TRBV19 with TRBJ2-2, with a weak D call TRBD2 (7 bases). This sequence originates from an adult in good health. The material was peripheral blood, obtained on day 0 of AZD1222 vaccination. The CDR3 sequence is CASTAGAPGGELFF. CDR3 bases: TGTGCCAGTACCGCGGGGGCTCCTGGCGGGGAGCTGTTTTTT. Full variable domain (remainder filled in from reference TRBV19 and TRBJ2-2): DGGITQSPKYLFRKEGQNVTLSCEQNLNHDAMYWYRQDPGQGLRLIYYSQIVNDFQKGDIAEGYSVSREKKESFPLTVTSAQKNPTAFYLCASTAGAPGGELFFGEGSRLTVL.